This T cell receptor beta chain was captured by sequencing in a study of cytomegalovirus exposure and HLA in healthy donors. Study-wide background: Earlier sequencing of about 179 million T cells yielded approximately 100 million unique TCR beta sequences.

V gave up 0 bases and J gave up 4 bases, with 10 bases separating them. Germline assignment: CDR1 MRHNA and CDR2 SNTAGT. CDR3 length: 15 residues. It was with 60 Vbeta and 13 Jbeta primers that the PCR ran. Generated by immunoSEQ multiplex PCR, the TCRdb table keeps only in-frame clones and is missing some. The sample holds over 100,000 clones, approximately 78% seen once. These donors, healthy bone marrow donors, were studied. The origin of this receptor is a man aged 25-45 years in good health and CMV-seropositive. Sequencing was performed on PBMCs. The chain employs TRBV6-4 and TRBJ1-5; D unresolved. CDR3 protein: CASSDSLGGNQPQHF. CDR3 DNA sequence: TGTGCCAGCAGTGACTCCCTAGGCGGGAATCAGCCCCAGCATTTT.